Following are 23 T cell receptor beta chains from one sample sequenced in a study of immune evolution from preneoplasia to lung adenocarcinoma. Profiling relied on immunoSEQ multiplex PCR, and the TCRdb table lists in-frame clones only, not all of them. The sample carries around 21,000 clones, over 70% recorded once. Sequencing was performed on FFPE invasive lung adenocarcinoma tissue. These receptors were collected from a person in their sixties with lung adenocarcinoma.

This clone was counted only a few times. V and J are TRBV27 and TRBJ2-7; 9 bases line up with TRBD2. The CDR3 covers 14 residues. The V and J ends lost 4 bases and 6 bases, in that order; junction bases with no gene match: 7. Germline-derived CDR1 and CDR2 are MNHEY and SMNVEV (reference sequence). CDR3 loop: CASSSLAGDGEQYF. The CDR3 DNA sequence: TGTGCCAGCAGTTCTTTAGCGGGAGACGGCGAGCAGTACTTC.

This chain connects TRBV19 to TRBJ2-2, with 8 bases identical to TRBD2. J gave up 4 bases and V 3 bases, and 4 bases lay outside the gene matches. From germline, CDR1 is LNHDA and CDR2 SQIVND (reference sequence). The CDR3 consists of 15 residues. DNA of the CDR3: TGTGCCAGTAGTATCAGCGGGAGTGGCACCGGGGAGCTGTTTTTT. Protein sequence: CASSISGSGTGELFF.

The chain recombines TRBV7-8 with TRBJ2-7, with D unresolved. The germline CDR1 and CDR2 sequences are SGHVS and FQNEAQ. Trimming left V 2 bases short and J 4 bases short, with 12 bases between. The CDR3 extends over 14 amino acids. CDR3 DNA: TGTGCCAGCAGCTTACGCGCAGTTGCGTACGAGCAGTACTTC. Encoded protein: CASSLRAVAYEQYF.

The DNA of the CDR3 is TGTGCCAGCAGTGGGACTAGCGGGTCCCTTTACAATGAGCAGTTCTTC. This encodes CASSGTSGSLYNEQFF. This chain connects TRBV28 to TRBJ2-1; 12 bases align to TRBD2. The CDR3 covers 16 residues. Germline loops: CDR1 MDHEN, CDR2 SYDVKM. V trimming: 5 bases; J trimming: 4 bases; junction bases outside the gene matches: 6.

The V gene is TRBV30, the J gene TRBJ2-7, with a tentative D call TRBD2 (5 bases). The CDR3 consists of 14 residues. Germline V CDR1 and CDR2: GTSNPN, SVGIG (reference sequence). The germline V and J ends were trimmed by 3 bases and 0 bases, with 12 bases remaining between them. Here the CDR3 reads CAWRDPAGSYEQYF. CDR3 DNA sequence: TGTGCCTGGAGGGACCCGGCGGGCTCCTACGAGCAGTACTTC.

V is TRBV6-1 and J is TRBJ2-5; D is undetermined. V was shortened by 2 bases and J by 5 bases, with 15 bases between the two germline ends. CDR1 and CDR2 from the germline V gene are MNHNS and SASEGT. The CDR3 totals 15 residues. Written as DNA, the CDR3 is TGTGCCAGCAGTGAATATGGTCCACTGGGGGAGACCCAGTACTTC. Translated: CASSEYGPLGETQYF.

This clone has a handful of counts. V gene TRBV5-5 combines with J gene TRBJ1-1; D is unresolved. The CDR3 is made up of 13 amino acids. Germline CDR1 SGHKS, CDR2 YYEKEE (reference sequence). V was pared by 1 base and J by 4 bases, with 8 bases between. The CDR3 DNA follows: TGTGCCAGCAGCTTGTTTTGGAGCACTGAAGCTTTCTTT. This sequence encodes CASSLFWSTEAFF.

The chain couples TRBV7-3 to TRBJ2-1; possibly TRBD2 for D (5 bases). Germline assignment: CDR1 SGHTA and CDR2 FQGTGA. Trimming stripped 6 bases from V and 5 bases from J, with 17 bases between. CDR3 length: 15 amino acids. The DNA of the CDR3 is TGTGCCAGCAGGTACCCGGGGAGAAACCACAATGAGCAGTTCTTC. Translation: CASRYPGRNHNEQFF.

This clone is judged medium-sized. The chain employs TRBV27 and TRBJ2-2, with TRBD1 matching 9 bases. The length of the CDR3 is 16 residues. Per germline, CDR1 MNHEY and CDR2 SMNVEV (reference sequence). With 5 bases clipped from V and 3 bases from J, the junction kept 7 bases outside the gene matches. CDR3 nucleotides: TGTGCCAGCAGTACCTTCCGGACAGGGGACACCGGGGAGCTGTTTTTT. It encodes CASSTFRTGDTGELFF.

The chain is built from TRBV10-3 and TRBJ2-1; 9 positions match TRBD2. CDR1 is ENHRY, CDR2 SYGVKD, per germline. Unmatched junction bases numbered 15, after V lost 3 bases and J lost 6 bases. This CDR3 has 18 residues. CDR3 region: CAISERYLGTSKGNEQFF. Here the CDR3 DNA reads TGTGCCATCAGTGAACGGTACTTAGGGACTAGCAAGGGCAATGAGCAGTTCTTC.

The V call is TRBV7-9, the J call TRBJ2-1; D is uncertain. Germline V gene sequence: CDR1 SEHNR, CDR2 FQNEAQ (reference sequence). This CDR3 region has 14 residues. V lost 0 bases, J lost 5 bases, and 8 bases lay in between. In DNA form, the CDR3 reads TGTGCCAGCAGCTTAGCTAGCCGGAACAATGAGCAGTTCTTC. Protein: CASSLASRNNEQFF.

Here the CDR3 DNA reads TGTGCCACCAGACTAGAGGCCGGGGAGCTGTTTTTT. Its protein is CATRLEAGELFF. The gene calls are TRBV10-3 and TRBJ2-2; tentative D call: TRBD2 (6 bases). The germline V gene encodes CDR1 ENHRY and CDR2 SYGVKD. V dropped 10 bases and J dropped 6 bases, with 12 bases sitting between them. This CDR3 contains 12 residues.

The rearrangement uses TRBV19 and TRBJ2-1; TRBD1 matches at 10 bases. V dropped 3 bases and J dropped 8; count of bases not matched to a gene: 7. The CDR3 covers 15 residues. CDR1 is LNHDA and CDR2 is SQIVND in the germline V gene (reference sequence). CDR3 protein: CASSMDRGTWDEQFF. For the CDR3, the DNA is TGTGCCAGTAGTATGGACAGGGGGACCTGGGATGAGCAGTTCTTC.

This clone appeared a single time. CDR3 residues: CASSSQGRSMNTEAFF. The CDR3, as DNA: TGTGCCAGCAGTTCACAGGGTCGGTCGATGAACACTGAAGCTTTCTTT. The genes are TRBV28 and TRBJ1-1; D is possibly TRBD1 (6 bases). Trimming took off 4 bases at V and 0 bases at J, with 15 bases between the two ends. Germline CDR1 is MDHEN and CDR2 is SYDVKM. CDR3 size: 16 residues.

The CDR3: CASSYSAGGTYEQYF. The CDR3, as DNA: TGTGCCAGCAGTTATTCGGCGGGAGGAACCTACGAGCAGTACTTC. The chain couples TRBV6-4 to TRBJ2-7; 8 bases are shared with TRBD2. This CDR3 contains 15 residues. The J segment lost 2 bases and the V segment lost 5 bases, leaving 8 bases of the junction unmatched. Germline loops: CDR1 MRHNA, CDR2 SNTAGT.

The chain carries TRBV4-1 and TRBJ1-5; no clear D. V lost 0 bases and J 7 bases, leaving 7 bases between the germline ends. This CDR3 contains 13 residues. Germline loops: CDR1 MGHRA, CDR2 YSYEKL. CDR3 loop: CASSQEIRQPQHF. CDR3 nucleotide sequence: TGCGCCAGCAGCCAAGAAATCCGACAGCCCCAGCATTTT.

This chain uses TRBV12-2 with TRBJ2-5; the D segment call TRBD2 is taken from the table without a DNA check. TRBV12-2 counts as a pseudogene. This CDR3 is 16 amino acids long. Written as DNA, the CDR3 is TGTGCAAGTCGCTTAGGGCTAGCGGGAACTTTGGAGACCCAGTACTTC. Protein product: CASRLGLAGTLETQYF.

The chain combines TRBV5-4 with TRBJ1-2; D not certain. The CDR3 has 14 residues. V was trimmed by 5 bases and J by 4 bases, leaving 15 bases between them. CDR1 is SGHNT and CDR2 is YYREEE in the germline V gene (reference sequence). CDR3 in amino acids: CASSPGGRSYGYTF. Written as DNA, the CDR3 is TGTGCCAGCAGTCCCGGAGGGCGAAGCTATGGCTACACCTTC.

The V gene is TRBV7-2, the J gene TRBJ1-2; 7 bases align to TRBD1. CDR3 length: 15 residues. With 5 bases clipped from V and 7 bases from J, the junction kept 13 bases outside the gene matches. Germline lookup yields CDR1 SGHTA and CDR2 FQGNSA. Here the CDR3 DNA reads TGTGCCAGCAGCCCTGGTACAGGGGCGCGGTTTGGCTACACCTTC. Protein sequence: CASSPGTGARFGYTF. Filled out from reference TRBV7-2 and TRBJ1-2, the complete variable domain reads GAGVSQSPSNKVTEKGKDVELRCDPISGHTALYWYRQSLGQGLEFLIYFQGNSAPDKSGLPSDRFSAERTGGSVSTLTIQRTQQEDSAVYLCASSPGTGARFGYTFGSGTRLTVV.

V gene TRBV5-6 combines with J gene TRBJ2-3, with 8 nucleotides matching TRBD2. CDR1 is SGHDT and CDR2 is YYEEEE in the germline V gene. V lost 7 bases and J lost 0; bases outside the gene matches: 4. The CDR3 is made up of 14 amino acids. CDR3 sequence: CASGLAGSTDTQYF. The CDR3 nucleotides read TGTGCCAGCGGATTAGCGGGAAGCACAGATACGCAGTATTTT.

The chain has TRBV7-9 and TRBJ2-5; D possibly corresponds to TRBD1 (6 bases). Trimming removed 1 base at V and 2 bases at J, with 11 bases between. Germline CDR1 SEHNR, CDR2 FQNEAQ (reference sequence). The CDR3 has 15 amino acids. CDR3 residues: CASSLVRGVQETQYF. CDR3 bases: TGTGCCAGCAGCTTAGTCAGGGGCGTACAAGAGACCCAGTACTTC.

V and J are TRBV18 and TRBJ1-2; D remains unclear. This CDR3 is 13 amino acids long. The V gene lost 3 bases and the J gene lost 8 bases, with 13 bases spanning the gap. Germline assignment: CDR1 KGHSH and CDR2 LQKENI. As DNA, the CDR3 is TGTGCCAGCTCACCTTTCCCTGAGCAGGGCTACACCTTC. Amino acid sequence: CASSPFPEQGYTF.

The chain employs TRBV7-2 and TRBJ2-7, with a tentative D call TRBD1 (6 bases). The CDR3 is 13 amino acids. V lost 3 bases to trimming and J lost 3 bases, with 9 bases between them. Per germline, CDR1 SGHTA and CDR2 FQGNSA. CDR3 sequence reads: CASSLTGFYEQYF. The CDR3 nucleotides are TGTGCCAGCAGCTTGACAGGCTTCTACGAGCAGTACTTC.